This T cell receptor beta chain was retrieved from a study of CD8+ T cells in alopecia areata. The study's findings and limits: In scalp and blood during tofacitinib, many expanded lesional clones persisted.

RNA, once extracted, was reverse transcribed into cDNA for use as the sequencing template. The repertoire was sequenced with immunoSEQ multiplex PCR; TCRdb's copy has only in-frame clones and lacks some. The sample lists 200,000 to 250,000 clones, over 60% occurring once. This clone has only a few counts. What it binds is not known. CDR1 and CDR2 (germline): SGHAT, FQNNGV. V lost 5 bases and J lost 7, with 23 bases in between. The length of the CDR3 is 17 residues. Treatment indicated: oral pan-JAK inhibitor, 5-10 mg twice daily. Sequencing used CD4+ T cells sorted from blood, obtained at week 4, from a patient treated with tofacitinib. The receptor was isolated from a human donor with alopecia areata. This chain uses TRBV11-2 with TRBJ1-4; D not certain. The CDR3 nucleotides are TGTGCCAGCAGCCGGACGATTACGCGGAGTCGGATTGAAAAACTGTTTTTT. It yields the protein CASSRTITRSRIEKLFF.